Described below is a single TCR beta chain sequence and its context. Its antigen is as yet unknown. The CDR3 contains 14 residues. With 3 bases removed from V and 2 bases from J, the gap between germline ends came to 11 bases. In germline, CDR1 is SGDLS, CDR2 YYNGEE. The data stem from a study of radiotherapy plus CTLA-4 blockade in lung cancer. Method: immunoSEQ multiplex PCR; TCRdb's copy keeps in-frame clones and lacks some. The sample yields roughly 93,000 clones, around four fifths seen once. Study-wide results and limits: Among blood TCR repertoires after radiotherapy plus ipilimumab, tumor-derived clones expanded.

This receptor was taken from a human donor with non-small cell lung cancer who had a partial response to radiotherapy plus ipilimumab. Here the sequenced sample was peripheral blood, taken from a patient treated with radiotherapy plus ipilimumab. This chain links TRBV9 with TRBJ2-5, with D maybe TRBD2 (6 bases). CDR3 loop: CASSGGTLQETQYF. In DNA, the CDR3 is TGTGCCAGCAGCGGCGGGACTCTTCAAGAGACCCAGTACTTC.